This T cell receptor (beta chain) was found in a study of cytomegalovirus exposure and HLA in healthy donors. Trimming cost V 7 bases and J 3 bases; bases outside gene matches: 2. The CDR3 runs to 11 residues. CDR1 and CDR2 (germline): SQVTM, ANQGSEA. Both 60 Vbeta primers and 13 Jbeta primers went into the PCR. Sequencing was performed with immunoSEQ multiplex PCR; in TCRdb, only in-frame clones are kept and a portion is missing. This sample's table has some 80,000 clones. The clonotype comes from a woman aged 25 to 39 in good health and CMV-seronegative. The V gene is TRBV29-1, the J gene TRBJ1-1, with 7 bases fitting TRBD1. Material for sequencing was PBMCs. The CDR3 DNA is TGCAGCGCCGACAGGGACACTGAAGCTTTCTTT. It yields the protein CSADRDTEAFF. Together with reference TRBV29-1 and TRBJ1-1, the CDR3 gives the full variable domain: SAVISQKPSRDICQRGTSLTIQCQVDSQVTMMFWYRQQPGQSLTLIATANQGSEATYESGFVIDKFPISRPNLTFSTLTVSNMSPEDSSIYLCSADRDTEAFFGQGTRLTVV.